The 24 T cell receptor beta chains listed next were all sequenced from one sample in a study of lymphopenia after photon versus proton radiotherapy. Repertoires were generated with immunoSEQ multiplex PCR, while TCRdb's copy carries only in-frame clones and drops some. The sample includes 13,000 or so clones, about 87% of them seen just once. Sequencing was performed on peripheral blood, taken from a patient treated with photon-based radiotherapy. These TCRs come from a man between 60 and 75 years old with pancreatic cancer.

The gene calls are TRBV19 and TRBJ2-7; D remains unclear. CDR1 is LNHDA and CDR2 is SQIVND in the germline V gene (reference sequence). V was trimmed by 5 bases and J by 0 bases, leaving 14 bases between them. CDR3 length: 15 amino acids. The CDR3 DNA reads as TGTGCCAGTAGTGTTTACACCTCCTTCTCCTACGAGCAGTACTTC. Its protein product is CASSVYTSFSYEQYF.

The CDR3 bases are TGTGCCATCATGGCCGGGATTGGCTATGGCTACACCTTC. As protein: CAIMAGIGYGYTF. This chain links TRBV10-3 with TRBJ1-2; D gene unclear. The germline gives CDR1 ENHRY, CDR2 SYGVKD. CDR3 length: 13 residues. V lost 7 bases, J lost 4 bases, and 13 bases lay in between.

The chain joins TRBV7-9 to TRBJ2-5, with D perhaps given as TRBD1 or TRBD2 (5 bases each). The CDR3 extends over 16 amino acids. V lost 0 bases and J 1 base, leaving 12 bases between the germline ends. CDR1 and CDR2 (germline): SEHNR, FQNEAQ (reference sequence). The CDR3 loop is CASSLAGAGSQETQYF. The CDR3, as DNA: TGTGCCAGCAGCTTAGCCGGGGCAGGAAGCCAAGAGACCCAGTACTTC.

This CDR3 is CASSQGSRGSLSGNTIYF. CDR3 bases: TGCGCCAGCAGCCAAGGATCGCGGGGCTCCCTCTCTGGAAACACCATATATTTT. This rearrangement joins TRBV4-3 to TRBJ1-3; possibly TRBD1 for D (5 bases). Trimming shortened V by 1 base and J by 0 bases, and 16 bases separated the two germline ends. The V gene's germline CDR1 is LGHNA and CDR2 YSLEER. CDR3 length: 18 amino acids.

This chain uses TRBV5-1 with TRBJ2-3; TRBD1 matches 9 bases. This CDR3 is built from 14 residues. After removal of 3 bases from V and 5 bases from J, the junction contained 4 bases not matched to a gene. Germline CDR1 reads SGHRS; CDR2 reads YFSETQ. In nucleotides, the CDR3 is TGCGCCAGCAGCTCACAGGGGGCTAGAGATACGCAGTATTTT. Its translation is CASSSQGARDTQYF.

The rearrangement links TRBV27 to TRBJ1-1, with 9 positions matching TRBD1. The V gene end was trimmed by 5 bases and the J gene end by 0 bases; junction bases not matched to a gene: 16. CDR1 MNHEY and CDR2 SMNVEV come from the germline V gene (reference sequence). The CDR3 has 19 residues. The CDR3 sequence: CASSLYPGQGTSMNTEAFF. DNA for the CDR3: TGTGCCAGCAGTCTCTACCCGGGACAGGGTACTTCCATGAACACTGAAGCTTTCTTT.

The V call is TRBV30, the J call TRBJ2-5, with no clear D. In germline, CDR1 is GTSNPN, CDR2 SVGIG (reference sequence). The CDR3 consists of 11 residues. Between the trimmed V and J ends, which lost 2 bases and 13 bases, there was a span of 14 bases. DNA of the CDR3: TGTGCCTGGAGTTTAGTACGTGACACGTACTTC. Protein sequence: CAWSLVRDTYF. Filled out from reference TRBV30 and TRBJ2-5, the complete variable domain reads SQTIHQWPATLVQPVGSPLSLECTVEGTSNPNLYWYRQAAGRGLQLLFYSVGIGQISSEVPQNLSASRPQDRQFILSSKKLLLSDSGFYLCAWSLVRDTYFGPGTRLLVL.

The V and J genes are TRBV6-5 and TRBJ1-1, with no clear D. CDR1 and CDR2 from the germline V gene are MNHEY and SVGAGI. Trimming left V 0 bases short and J 2 bases short, with 4 bases between. The CDR3 runs to 13 residues. CDR3 in DNA: TGTGCCAGCAGTTACTCGAGCAACACTGAAGCTTTCTTT. It specifies CASSYSSNTEAFF.

The V call is TRBV14, the J call TRBJ1-1; no reliable D call. Germline CDR1 reads SGHDN; CDR2 reads FVKESK. The CDR3 extends over 14 amino acids. V shed 4 bases and J shed 1 base, with 10 bases lying between them. The CDR3 loop reads CASSLYRQNTEAFF. CDR3 nucleotide sequence: TGTGCCAGCAGCCTGTACCGACAGAACACTGAAGCTTTCTTT.

This rearrangement joins TRBV11-1 to TRBJ2-5, with a tentative D call TRBD2 (6 bases). The germline V gene has CDR1 SGHAT and CDR2 FQDESV (reference sequence). With 5 bases removed from V and 4 bases from J, the gap between germline ends came to 20 bases. The CDR3 consists of 16 residues. CDR3 in DNA: TGTGCCAGCAGCACCCTCAGCACTAGCCCCCGAGAGACCCAGTACTTC. Its protein is CASSTLSTSPRETQYF.

This clone was found once. The chain combines TRBV4-3 with TRBJ1-3; tentative D call: TRBD1 (6 bases). The germline V gene has CDR1 LGHNA and CDR2 YSLEER. The CDR3 contains 17 residues. Trimming cost V 0 bases and J 5 bases, with 17 bases left between them. Here the CDR3 DNA reads TGCGCCAGCAGCCAAGATCCGGGGGCACCTTCGAGAAACACCATATATTTT. This translates into CASSQDPGAPSRNTIYF.

J is TRBJ2-3 and V is TRBV7-9, with 9 bases matching TRBD1. The junction had 2 bases not matched to a gene; V was cut back by 4 bases and J by 0 bases. Germline V gene lookup returns CDR1 SEHNR and CDR2 FQNEAQ (reference sequence). The CDR3 contains 15 residues. Here the CDR3 reads CASSSGQGSTDTQYF. The CDR3 DNA sequence: TGTGCCAGCAGCTCGGGACAGGGCAGCACAGATACGCAGTATTTT. Looking up the rest from reference TRBV7-9 and TRBJ2-3 gives the full variable domain: DTGVSQNPRHKITKRGQNVTFRCDPISEHNRLYWYRQTLGQGPEFLTYFQNEAQLEKSRLLSDRFSAERPKGSFSTLEIQRTEQGDSAMYLCASSSGQGSTDTQYFGPGTRLTVL.

This clone showed up just once. The chain links TRBV7-9 to TRBJ1-2, with 9 bases fitting TRBD1. CDR1 SEHNR and CDR2 FQNEAQ come from the germline V gene (reference sequence). The CDR3 covers 15 residues. V lost 5 bases, J lost 7 bases, and 11 bases stayed unmatched. Here the CDR3 reads CASSPRDRDLSGYTF. DNA for the CDR3: TGTGCCAGCAGCCCGCGGGACAGGGACTTGAGTGGCTACACCTTC.

V gene TRBV11-2 combines with J gene TRBJ1-2; D is undetermined. The germline V and J ends were trimmed by 6 bases and 0 bases, with 26 bases remaining between them. Germline-derived CDR1 and CDR2 are SGHAT and FQNNGV. This CDR3 is 19 amino acids long. CDR3 amino acids: CASRPLGFRGIGANYGYTF. In DNA form, the CDR3 reads TGTGCCAGCAGACCTCTCGGGTTTCGGGGAATCGGAGCTAACTATGGCTACACCTTC.

The CDR3 here is CASSGDIGNTIYF. The CDR3 region has the DNA TGCGCCAGCAGCGGGGACATTGGAAACACCATATATTTT. The rearrangement links TRBV5-1 to TRBJ1-3; D perhaps matches TRBD1 (6 bases). CDR3 length: 13 residues. Trimming removed 4 bases from V and 3 bases from J, with 8 bases in between. CDR1 and CDR2 (germline): SGHRS, YFSETQ.

This chain connects TRBV25-1 to TRBJ1-6; D is unresolved. The germline V and J ends were trimmed by 6 bases and 4 bases, with 13 bases remaining between them. This CDR3 comprises 15 residues. CDR1 is MGHDK, CDR2 SYGVNS, per germline. This CDR3 is CASSSGGKYNSPLHF. In DNA form, the CDR3 reads TGTGCCAGCAGCTCAGGAGGGAAGTATAATTCACCCCTCCACTTT.

V gene TRBV6-5 combines with J gene TRBJ1-6; TRBD1 might be the D (5 bases). The germline V gene encodes CDR1 MNHEY and CDR2 SVGAGI. Deletions cut 2 bases from V and 10 bases from J, with 12 bases between. The CDR3 length is 14 residues. CDR3 residues: CASSYEGFGSPLHF. CDR3 nucleotide sequence: TGTGCCAGCAGTTACGAGGGGTTTGGGTCACCCCTCCACTTT.

The chain is built from TRBV12-5 and TRBJ2-7; TRBD2 aligns across 7 bases. This CDR3 contains 17 residues. Germline trimming cut 4 bases from V and 1 base from J; bases unmatched to any gene: 13. CDR1 and CDR2 (germline): LGHNT, FRNRAP. Here the CDR3 DNA reads TGTGCTAGTGGTTGGGTTCCTTACAGCGGGGTATCCTACGAGCAGTACTTC. It encodes CASGWVPYSGVSYEQYF.

V gene TRBV6-6 combines with J gene TRBJ2-3; 9 nucleotides agree with TRBD2. Germline lookup yields CDR1 MNHNY and CDR2 SVGAGI (reference sequence). Unmatched junction bases numbered 4, after V lost 2 bases and J lost 4 bases. The CDR3 totals 15 residues. CDR3 sequence reads: CASSYTAGGPDTQYF. The CDR3 DNA follows: TGTGCCAGCAGTTACACGGCGGGGGGGCCAGATACGCAGTATTTT.

The gene calls are TRBV7-3 and TRBJ2-6; D is perhaps TRBD1 (5 bases). This CDR3 has 16 amino acids. The V end was cut by 5 bases, the J end by 2 bases, with 13 bases between. Germline CDR1 SGHTA, CDR2 FQGTGA. The CDR3 sequence: CASSRDSTPGANVLTF. The CDR3 bases are TGTGCCAGCAGCCGTGACAGCACCCCTGGGGCCAACGTCCTGACTTTC.

The chain employs TRBV29-1 and TRBJ2-3; no definite D call. This CDR3 has 12 amino acids. V shed 3 bases and J shed 2 bases, with 6 bases lying between them. Germline-derived CDR1 and CDR2 are SQVTM and ANQGSEA. CDR3 in amino acids: CSVDKPTDTQYF. The DNA of the CDR3 is TGCAGCGTTGATAAACCCACAGATACGCAGTATTTT.

The J gene is TRBJ1-4, the V gene TRBV15, with 7 bases aligning to TRBD1. CDR1 and CDR2 (germline): LNHNV, YYDKDF (reference sequence). The CDR3 has 12 amino acids. The V segment lost 4 bases and the J segment 8 bases; nucleotides outside the gene matches: 1. CDR3 sequence reads: CATSKDREKLFF. DNA for the CDR3: TGTGCCACCAGCAAGGACAGGGAAAAACTGTTTTTT.

This chain's CDR3 is CASGEGDTQYF. CDR3 nucleotide sequence: TGTGCCAGCGGAGAGGGCGATACGCAGTATTTT. V is TRBV11-1 and J is TRBJ2-3; D might be TRBD2 (5 bases). V was cut by 8 bases and J by 6 bases, with 9 bases left in between. The CDR3 sequence is 11 residues long. Germline-derived CDR1 and CDR2 are SGHAT and FQDESV (reference sequence).

The rearrangement uses TRBV4-2 and TRBJ2-3; 9 bases fit TRBD2. The V gene end was trimmed by 4 bases and the J gene end by 5 bases; junction bases not matched to a gene: 7. This CDR3 is built from 15 residues. Germline CDR1 and CDR2: LGHNA and YNFKEQ. The CDR3 region is CASSPGTSRQDTQYF. CDR3 sequence (DNA): TGTGCCAGCAGCCCCGGGACTAGCCGACAAGATACGCAGTATTTT.